A selection of T cell receptor beta chains follows, all from one sample in a study of T cells in Graves' hyperthyroidism and ophthalmopathy. TCRdb re-called the multiplex PCR reads through MiXCR, storing one row per CDR3 protein. Seen here are about 180,000 distinct CDR3 sequences, just under 9.5% observed once, and the top ten hold roughly 23%. Sequenced material: blood. These receptors all stem from a woman under 30 with Graves' hyperthyroidism that later progressed to Graves' ophthalmopathy. Both conserved end residues are part of each CDR3. The D gene is left open where the match is weak. Size is omitted from some rows. Given values are once, few, many or a class for expanded clones.

V	size	D	J	length	DNA	CDR3
TRBV9	.	.	TRBJ2-1	14	TGTGCCAGCAGCGTTGGGGGCACCTACAATGAGCAGTTCTTC	CASSVGGTYNEQFF
TRBV12-3/TRBV12-4	.	TRBD1	TRBJ2-7	13	TGTGCCAGCACCCGACAGGGGGCCTACGAGCAGTACTTC	CASTRQGAYEQYF
TRBV30	few	TRBD1	TRBJ1-2	14	TGTGCCTGGAGTGTGAACAGGGGGACCTATGGCTACACCTTC	CAWSVNRGTYGYTF
TRBV20-1	many	TRBD2	TRBJ2-7	13	TGCAGTGCTGGTAGCGGGGTAACCTACGAGCAGTACTTC	CSAGSGVTYEQYF
TRBV3-1	many	.	TRBJ2-5	11	TGTGCCAGCAGACTAGGGGAGACCCAGTACTTC	CASRLGETQYF
TRBV27	many	TRBD1	TRBJ2-2	14	TGTGCCAGCAGGAAGGGACAGGGTTCCGGGGAGCTGTTTTTT	CASRKGQGSGELFF
TRBV28	many	TRBD1	TRBJ2-3	16	TGTGCCAGCAGTCTTACCGGGACAGGGTACACAGATACGCAGTATTTT	CASSLTGTGYTDTQYF
TRBV29-1	many	.	TRBJ2-5	12	TGCAGCGCCGCAGGTCCCGGGGAGACCCAGTACTTC	CSAAGPGETQYF
TRBV13	few	.	TRBJ2-7	14	TGTGCCAGCAGCTTTCGTAGCCAATCGAGGGAGCAGTACTTC	CASSFRSQSREQYF
TRBV27	many	.	TRBJ2-1	12	TGTGCCACTCAGGCGGGTTACAATGAGCAGTTCTTC	CATQAGYNEQFF
TRBV5-1	many	.	TRBJ2-3	12	TGCGCCAGCAGCTTGGACTTAGATACGCAGTATTTT	CASSLDLDTQYF
TRBV11-2	many	TRBD1	TRBJ2-2	15	TGTGCCAGCAGCCCCGGGGACAGGACAGCCGGGGAGCTGTTTTTT	CASSPGDRTAGELFF
TRBV2	many	TRBD2	TRBJ2-7	16	TGTGCCAGCAGTGAAGGCCTAGCGGGTTCTTCCTACGAGCAGTACTTC	CASSEGLAGSSYEQYF
TRBV11-2	few	TRBD2	TRBJ2-7	17	TGTGCCAGTTGGACCCGGACTAGCGGAGCCTCCCCCTACGAGCAGTACTTC	CASWTRTSGASPYEQYF
TRBV29-1	.	.	TRBJ2-2	13	TGCAGCGTGGAGGACACGCGCACCGGGGAGCTGTTTTTT	CSVEDTRTGELFF
TRBV19	many	TRBD1	TRBJ1-1	15	TGTGCCAGTACCACACAGGGGGCCCTGAACACTGAAGCTTTCTTT	CASTTQGALNTEAFF
TRBV5-1	many	.	TRBJ2-3	15	TGCGCCAGCAGTTGGGAGTATCGGGCCCGTGATACGCAGTATTTT	CASSWEYRARDTQYF
TRBV5-6	few	.	TRBJ2-7	15	TGTGCCAGCAGCTTGGATCGGGTAGGTCGGAACGAGCAGTACTTC	CASSLDRVGRNEQYF
TRBV6-1	many	.	TRBJ1-6	14	TGTGCCAGCAGTGAAGTTCCAGGGCAGACACCCCTCCACTTT	CASSEVPGQTPLHF
TRBV6-4	.	TRBD2	TRBJ2-5	15	TGTGCCAGAAGGGGGGGACTAGAAGACGAAGAGACCCAGTACTTC	CARRGGLEDEETQYF
TRBV15	many	TRBD1	TRBJ1-2	12	TGTGCCACCAGCAGGGACAGGAGGGGCTACACCTTC	CATSRDRRGYTF
TRBV11-2	many	TRBD1	TRBJ2-7	14	TGTGCCAGCAGCGTAGGGGGCGCATCCTACGAGCAGTACTTC	CASSVGGASYEQYF
TRBV15	many	TRBD2	TRBJ2-1	15	TGTGCCACCAGCCGACCGGCGGGGGTCTACAATGAGCAGTTCTTC	CATSRPAGVYNEQFF
TRBV7-3	many	.	TRBJ1-1	15	TGTGCCAGCAGCTTAACCCGGACACTGAACACTGAAGCTTTCTTT	CASSLTRTLNTEAFF
TRBV7-9	many	.	TRBJ1-4	16	TGTGCCAGCAGCTTAGGCGCAACAACAACTAATGAAAAACTGTTTTTT	CASSLGATTTNEKLFF
TRBV7-6	few	TRBD2	TRBJ2-2	17	TGTGCCAGCAGCCCAGGACTAGCGGGAGGTCTTCACGGGGAGCTGTTTTTT	CASSPGLAGGLHGELFF
TRBV9	.	.	TRBJ1-1	15	TGTGCCAGCAGCGTAGGGATGGGCACGAGCACTGAAGCTTTCTTT	CASSVGMGTSTEAFF
TRBV7-3	many	.	TRBJ2-1	13	TGTGCCAGCAGCCTCAGACCCAACAATGAGCAGTTCTTC	CASSLRPNNEQFF
TRBV19	many	.	TRBJ2-1	15	TGTGCCAGTAGTATGGAGTTAGGGTCCTACAATGAGCAGTTCTTC	CASSMELGSYNEQFF
TRBV20-1	many	.	TRBJ1-5	12	TGCAGTGCTAGTAGGTCGGATCAGCCCCAGCATTTT	CSASRSDQPQHF
TRBV12-3/TRBV12-4	many	.	TRBJ2-1	16	TGTGCCAGCAGTCCAGCTGGAGGGAGCTCCTACAATGAGCAGTTCTTC	CASSPAGGSSYNEQFF
TRBV4-2	many	TRBD2	TRBJ2-7	15	TGTGCCAGCAGCCAACCGGGACTAGGGAACTACGAGCAGTACTTC	CASSQPGLGNYEQYF